This T cell receptor beta chain comes out of a study of blood T cell repertoires in COVID-19. Across the whole study: The cDNA or gDNA used as material had been derived from T cells, B-cell-depleted T cells, or PBMCs.

Original processing methods: Amplification of reference gene primers was used by the study to estimate nucleated cell counts. Clones were read by immunoSEQ multiplex PCR, and TCRdb kept only the in-frame ones, dropping some. The D gene and trimming were derived from the DNA, and the V and J assignments and clone size from that table. The sample has under 80,000 clones; around 83% are singletons. The material sequenced was peripheral blood. The clonotype was recovered from an older woman with acute or convalescent COVID-19.

The CDR3 loop reads CASSHWDRGDSPLHF. The CDR3 DNA reads TGTGCCAGCAGTCACTGGGACAGGGGAGACTCACCCCTCCACTTT. This rearrangement joins TRBV6-5 to TRBJ1-6; TRBD1 agrees at 10 bases. J was trimmed by 10 bases and V by 5 bases; bases with no gene match: 8. The CDR3 is made up of 15 amino acids. Germline V CDR1 and CDR2: MNHEY, SVGAGI.